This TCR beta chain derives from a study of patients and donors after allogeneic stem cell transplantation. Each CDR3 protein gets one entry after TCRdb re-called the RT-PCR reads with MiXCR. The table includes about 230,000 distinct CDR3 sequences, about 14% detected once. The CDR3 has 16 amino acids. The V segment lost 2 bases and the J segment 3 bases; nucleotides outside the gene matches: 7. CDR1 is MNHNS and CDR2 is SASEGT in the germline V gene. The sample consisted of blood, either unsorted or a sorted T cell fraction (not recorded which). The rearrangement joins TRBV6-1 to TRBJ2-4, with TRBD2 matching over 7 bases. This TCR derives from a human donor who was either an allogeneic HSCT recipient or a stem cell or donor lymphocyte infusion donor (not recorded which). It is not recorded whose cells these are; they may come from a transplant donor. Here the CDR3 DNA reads TGTGCCAGCAGTGAACCCCTATCGGGGGGCAAAAACATTCAGTACTTC. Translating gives CASSEPLSGGKNIQYF.